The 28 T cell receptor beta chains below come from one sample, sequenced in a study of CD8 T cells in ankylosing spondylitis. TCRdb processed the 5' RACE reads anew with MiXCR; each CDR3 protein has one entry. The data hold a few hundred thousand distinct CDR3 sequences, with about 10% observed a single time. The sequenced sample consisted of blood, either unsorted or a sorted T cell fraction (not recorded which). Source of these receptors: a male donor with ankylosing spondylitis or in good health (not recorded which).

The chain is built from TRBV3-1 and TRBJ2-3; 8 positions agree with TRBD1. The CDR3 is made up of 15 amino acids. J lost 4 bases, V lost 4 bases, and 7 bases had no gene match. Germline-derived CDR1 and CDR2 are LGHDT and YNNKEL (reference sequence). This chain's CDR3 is CASSRGQGSSDTQYF. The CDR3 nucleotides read TGTGCCAGCAGCCGAGGACAGGGTTCGTCAGATACGCAGTATTTT.

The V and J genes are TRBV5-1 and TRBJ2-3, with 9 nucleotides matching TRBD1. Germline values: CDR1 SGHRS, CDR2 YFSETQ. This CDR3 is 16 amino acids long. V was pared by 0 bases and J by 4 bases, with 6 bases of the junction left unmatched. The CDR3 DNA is TGCGCCAGCAGCTTGGTTAGGGACAGGGATCCAGATACGCAGTATTTT. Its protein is CASSLVRDRDPDTQYF.

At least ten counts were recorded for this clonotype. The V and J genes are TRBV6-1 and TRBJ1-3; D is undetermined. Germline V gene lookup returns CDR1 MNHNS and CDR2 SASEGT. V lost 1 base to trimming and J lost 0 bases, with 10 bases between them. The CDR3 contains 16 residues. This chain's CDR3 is CASSEGTVNSGNTIYF. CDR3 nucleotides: TGTGCCAGCAGTGAAGGGACCGTTAACTCTGGAAACACCATATATTTT.

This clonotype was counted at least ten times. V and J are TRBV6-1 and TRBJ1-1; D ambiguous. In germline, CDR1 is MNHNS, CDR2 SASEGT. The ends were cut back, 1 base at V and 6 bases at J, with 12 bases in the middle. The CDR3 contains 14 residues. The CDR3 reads CASSEVGEAAEAFF. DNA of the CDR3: TGTGCCAGCAGTGAAGTCGGGGAGGCAGCTGAAGCTTTCTTT.

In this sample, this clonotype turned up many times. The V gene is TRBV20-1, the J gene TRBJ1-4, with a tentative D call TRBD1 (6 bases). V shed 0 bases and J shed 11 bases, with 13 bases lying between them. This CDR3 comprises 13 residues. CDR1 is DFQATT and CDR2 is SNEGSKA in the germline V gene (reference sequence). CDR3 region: CSAREKVGGKLFF. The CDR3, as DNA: TGCAGTGCTAGAGAAAAAGTGGGGGGCAAACTGTTTTTT.

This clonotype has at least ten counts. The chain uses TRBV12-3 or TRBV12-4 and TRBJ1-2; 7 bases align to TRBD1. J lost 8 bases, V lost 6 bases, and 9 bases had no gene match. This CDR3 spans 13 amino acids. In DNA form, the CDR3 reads TGTGCCAGCAGGGCCGGGACAGAGGGCGGCTACACCTTC. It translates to CASRAGTEGGYTF.

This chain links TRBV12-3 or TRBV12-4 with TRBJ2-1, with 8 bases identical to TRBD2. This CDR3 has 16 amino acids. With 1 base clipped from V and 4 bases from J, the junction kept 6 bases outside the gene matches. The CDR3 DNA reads TGTGCCAGCAGTTTAGAAGTCGGGAGGGGATACAATGAGCAGTTCTTC. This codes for CASSLEVGRGYNEQFF.

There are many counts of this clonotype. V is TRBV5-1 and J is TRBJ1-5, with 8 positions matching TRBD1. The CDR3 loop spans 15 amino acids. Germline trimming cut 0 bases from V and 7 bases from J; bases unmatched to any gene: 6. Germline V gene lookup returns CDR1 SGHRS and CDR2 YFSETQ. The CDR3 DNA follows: TGCGCCAGCAGCTTGGCCGGGACAGGAGGGCAGCCCCAGCATTTT. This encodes CASSLAGTGGQPQHF. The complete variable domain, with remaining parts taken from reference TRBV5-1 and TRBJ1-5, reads KAGVTQTPRYLIKTRGQQVTLSCSPISGHRSVSWYQQTPGQGLQFLFEYFSETQRNKGNFPGRFSGRQFSNSRSEMNVSTLELGDSALYLCASSLAGTGGQPQHFGDGTRLSIL.

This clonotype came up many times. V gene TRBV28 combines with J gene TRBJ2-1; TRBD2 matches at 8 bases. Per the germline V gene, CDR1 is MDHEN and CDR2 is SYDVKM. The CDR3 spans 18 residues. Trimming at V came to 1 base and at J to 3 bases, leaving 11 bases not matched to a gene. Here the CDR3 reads CASSLSTGLGTLYNEQFF. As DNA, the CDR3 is TGTGCCAGCAGTTTATCTACGGGACTAGGTACCCTCTACAATGAGCAGTTCTTC.

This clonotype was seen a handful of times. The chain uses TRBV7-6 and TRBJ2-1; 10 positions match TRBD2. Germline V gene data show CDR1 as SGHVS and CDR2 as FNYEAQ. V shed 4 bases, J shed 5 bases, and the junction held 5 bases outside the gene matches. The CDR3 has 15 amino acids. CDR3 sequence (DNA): TGTGCCAGCAGCTCCCAACTAGCGGGGAACAATGAGCAGTTCTTC. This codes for CASSSQLAGNNEQFF.

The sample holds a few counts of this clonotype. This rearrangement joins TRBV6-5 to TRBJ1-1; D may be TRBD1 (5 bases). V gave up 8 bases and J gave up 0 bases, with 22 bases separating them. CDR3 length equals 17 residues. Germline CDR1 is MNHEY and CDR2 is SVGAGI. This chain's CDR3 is CASHRSGRALMNTEAFF. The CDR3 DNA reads TGTGCCAGCCACAGGTCCGGGAGAGCTCTCATGAACACTGAAGCTTTCTTT.

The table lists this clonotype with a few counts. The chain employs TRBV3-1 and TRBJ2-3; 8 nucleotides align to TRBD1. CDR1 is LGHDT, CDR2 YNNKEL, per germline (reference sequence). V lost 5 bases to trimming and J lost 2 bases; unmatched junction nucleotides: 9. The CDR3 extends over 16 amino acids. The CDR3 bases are TGTGCCAGCAGCATCGGGACAGGACCTTCCACAGATACGCAGTATTTT. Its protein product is CASSIGTGPSTDTQYF.

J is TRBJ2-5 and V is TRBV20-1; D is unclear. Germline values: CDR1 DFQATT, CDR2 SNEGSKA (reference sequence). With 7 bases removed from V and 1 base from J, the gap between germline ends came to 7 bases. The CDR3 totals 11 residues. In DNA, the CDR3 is TGCAGTGTTAGTCTCCAAGAGACCCAGTACTTC. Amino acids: CSVSLQETQYF.

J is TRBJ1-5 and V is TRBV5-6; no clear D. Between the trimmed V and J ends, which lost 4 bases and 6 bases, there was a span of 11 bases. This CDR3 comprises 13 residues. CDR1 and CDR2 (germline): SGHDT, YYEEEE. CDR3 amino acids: CASSVNGFQPQHF. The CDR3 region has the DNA TGTGCCAGCAGCGTGAACGGGTTTCAGCCCCAGCATTTT.

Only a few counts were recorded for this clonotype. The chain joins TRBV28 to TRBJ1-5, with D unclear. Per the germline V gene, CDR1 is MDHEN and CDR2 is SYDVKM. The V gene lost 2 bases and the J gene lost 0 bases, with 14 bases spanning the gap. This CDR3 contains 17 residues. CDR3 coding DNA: TGTGCCAGCAGTTTACCCAGGCTCCTTACTAGCAATCAGCCCCAGCATTTT. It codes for CASSLPRLLTSNQPQHF.

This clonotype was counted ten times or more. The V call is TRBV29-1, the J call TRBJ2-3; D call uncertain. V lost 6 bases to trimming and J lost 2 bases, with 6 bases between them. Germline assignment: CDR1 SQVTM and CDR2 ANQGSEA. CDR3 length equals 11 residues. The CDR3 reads CSVAPTDTQYF. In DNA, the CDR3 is TGCAGCGTAGCCCCCACAGATACGCAGTATTTT.

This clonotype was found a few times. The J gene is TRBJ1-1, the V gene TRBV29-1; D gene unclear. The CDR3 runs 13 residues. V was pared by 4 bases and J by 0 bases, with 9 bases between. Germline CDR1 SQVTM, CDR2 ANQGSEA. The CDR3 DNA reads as TGCAGCGTTGGCATCAACATGAACACTGAAGCTTTCTTT. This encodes CSVGINMNTEAFF.

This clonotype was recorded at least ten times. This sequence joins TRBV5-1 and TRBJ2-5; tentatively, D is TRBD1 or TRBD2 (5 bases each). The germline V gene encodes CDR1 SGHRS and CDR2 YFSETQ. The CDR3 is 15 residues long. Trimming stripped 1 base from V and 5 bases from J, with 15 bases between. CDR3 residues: CASSLLGERMETQYF. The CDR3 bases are TGCGCCAGCAGCTTGTTGGGGGAACGAATGGAGACCCAGTACTTC. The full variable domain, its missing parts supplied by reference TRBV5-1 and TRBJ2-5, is KAGVTQTPRYLIKTRGQQVTLSCSPISGHRSVSWYQQTPGQGLQFLFEYFSETQRNKGNFPGRFSGRQFSNSRSEMNVSTLELGDSALYLCASSLLGERMETQYFGPGTRLLVL.

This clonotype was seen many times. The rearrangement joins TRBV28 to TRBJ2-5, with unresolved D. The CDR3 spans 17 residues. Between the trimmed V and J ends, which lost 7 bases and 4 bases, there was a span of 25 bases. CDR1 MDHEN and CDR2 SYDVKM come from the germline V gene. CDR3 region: CASTPPRRTSSRETQYF. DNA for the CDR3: TGTGCCAGCACCCCGCCACGCCGCACCAGCTCAAGAGAGACCCAGTACTTC. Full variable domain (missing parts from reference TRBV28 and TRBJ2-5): DVKVTQSSRYLVKRTGEKVFLECVQDMDHENMFWYRQDPGLGLRLIYFSYDVKMKEKGDIPEGYSVSREKKERFSLILESASTNQTSMYLCASTPPRRTSSRETQYFGPGTRLLVL.

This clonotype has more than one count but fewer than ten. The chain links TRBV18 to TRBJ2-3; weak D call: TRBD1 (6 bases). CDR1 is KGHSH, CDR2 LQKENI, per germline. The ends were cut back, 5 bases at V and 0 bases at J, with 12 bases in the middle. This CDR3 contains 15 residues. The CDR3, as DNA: TGTGCCAGCTCAACCCCACAGGGAAGCACAGATACGCAGTATTTT. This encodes CASSTPQGSTDTQYF.

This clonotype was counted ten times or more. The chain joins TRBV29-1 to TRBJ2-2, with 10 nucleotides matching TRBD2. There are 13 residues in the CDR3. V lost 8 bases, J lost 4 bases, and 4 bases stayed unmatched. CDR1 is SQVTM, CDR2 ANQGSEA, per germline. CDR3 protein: CSFWTSGTGELFF. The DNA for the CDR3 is TGCAGCTTTTGGACTAGCGGCACCGGGGAGCTGTTTTTT.

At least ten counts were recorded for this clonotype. CDR3 region: CSARDVTSDSGELFF. CDR3 nucleotides: TGCAGTGCTAGAGACGTGACTAGCGATTCCGGGGAGCTGTTTTTT. J is TRBJ2-2 and V is TRBV20-1; TRBD2 matches 8 bases. CDR3 length equals 15 residues. Germline V gives CDR1 DFQATT, CDR2 SNEGSKA (reference sequence). V lost 0 bases and J lost 6; bases outside the gene matches: 6.

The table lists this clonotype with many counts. CDR3 protein: CASSEIGDFYGYTF. CDR3 bases: TGTGCCAGCAGTGAGATAGGGGATTTTTATGGCTACACCTTC. The chain uses TRBV6-1 and TRBJ1-2; tentative D call: TRBD1 (5 bases). V was cut by 3 bases and J by 5 bases, with 13 bases left in between. The CDR3 contains 14 residues. CDR1 is MNHNS and CDR2 is SASEGT in the germline V gene.

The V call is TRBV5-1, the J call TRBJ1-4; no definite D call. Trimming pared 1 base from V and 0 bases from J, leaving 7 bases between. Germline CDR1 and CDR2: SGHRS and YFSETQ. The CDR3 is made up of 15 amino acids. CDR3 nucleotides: TGCGCCAGCAGCTTGTTTCCGGCAACTAATGAAAAACTGTTTTTT. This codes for CASSLFPATNEKLFF.

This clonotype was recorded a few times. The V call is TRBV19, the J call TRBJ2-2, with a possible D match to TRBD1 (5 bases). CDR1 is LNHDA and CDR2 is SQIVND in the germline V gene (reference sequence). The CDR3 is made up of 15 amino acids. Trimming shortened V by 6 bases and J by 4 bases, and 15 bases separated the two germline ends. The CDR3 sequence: CASRKITGGTGELFF. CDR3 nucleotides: TGTGCCAGTAGGAAAATAACAGGTGGCACCGGGGAGCTGTTTTTT.

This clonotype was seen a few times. The CDR3 coding sequence is TGTGCCAGCAGTTCCCCGGGGAACTATGGCTACACCTTC. It yields the protein CASSSPGNYGYTF. This chain uses TRBV6-5 with TRBJ1-2; D remains ambiguous. V shed 4 bases and J shed 2 bases, with 8 bases lying between them. Germline CDR1 MNHEY, CDR2 SVGAGI. The CDR3 has 13 residues.

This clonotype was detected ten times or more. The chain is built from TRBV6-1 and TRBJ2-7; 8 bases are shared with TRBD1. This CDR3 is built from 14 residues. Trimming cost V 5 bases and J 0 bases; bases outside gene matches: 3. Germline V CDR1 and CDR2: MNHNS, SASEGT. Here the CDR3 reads CASSRDRSSYEQYF. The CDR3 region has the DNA TGTGCCAGCAGTCGGGACAGGAGCTCCTACGAGCAGTACTTC.

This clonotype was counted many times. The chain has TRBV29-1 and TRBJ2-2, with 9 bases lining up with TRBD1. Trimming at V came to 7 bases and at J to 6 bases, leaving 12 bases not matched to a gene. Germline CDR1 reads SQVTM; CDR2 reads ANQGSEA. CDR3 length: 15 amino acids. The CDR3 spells CSAAEVTGGPGELFF. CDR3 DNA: TGCAGCGCCGCTGAAGTAACAGGGGGCCCCGGGGAGCTGTTTTTT.